The entry below gives a single T cell receptor beta chain sequence along with its context. CDR1 MNHEY and CDR2 SMNVEV come from the germline V gene (reference sequence). The CDR3 spans 15 residues. Trimming took 6 bases from V and 8 from J; bases not matched to a gene: 10. These data are taken from a study of blood T cell repertoires in COVID-19. Sequencing used immunoSEQ multiplex PCR; TCRdb keeps in-frame clones, though not all of them. Among fewer than 100,000 clones listed, around 87% were seen once. This clonotype originated in a human donor in a cohort sampled during active COVID-19. The chain carries TRBV27 and TRBJ2-1, with 10 bases that match TRBD2. The sequenced sample consisted of peripheral blood. In DNA form, the CDR3 reads TGTGCCAGCAGGAAGCGGGAGGGCCTGTTCCATGAGCAGTTCTTC. Its translation: CASRKREGLFHEQFF.